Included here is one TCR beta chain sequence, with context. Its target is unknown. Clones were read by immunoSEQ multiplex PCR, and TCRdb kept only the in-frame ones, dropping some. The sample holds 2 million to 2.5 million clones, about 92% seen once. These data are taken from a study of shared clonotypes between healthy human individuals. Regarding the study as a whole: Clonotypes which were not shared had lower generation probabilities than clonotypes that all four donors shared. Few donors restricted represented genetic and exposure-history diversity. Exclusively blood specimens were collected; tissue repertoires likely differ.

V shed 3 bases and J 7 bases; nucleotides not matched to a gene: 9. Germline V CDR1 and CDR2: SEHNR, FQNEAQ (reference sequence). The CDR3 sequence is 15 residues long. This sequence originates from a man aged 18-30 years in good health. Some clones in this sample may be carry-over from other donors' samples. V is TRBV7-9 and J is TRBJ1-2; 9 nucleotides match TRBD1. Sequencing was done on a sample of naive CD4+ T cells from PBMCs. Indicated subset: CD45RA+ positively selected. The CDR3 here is CASSFSGQGTAGYTF. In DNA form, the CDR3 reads TGTGCCAGCAGCTTTTCAGGACAGGGGACGGCTGGCTACACCTTC.